The 8 T cell receptor beta chains given below trace back to one sample, sequenced in a study of blood T cell repertoires in COVID-19. Using immunoSEQ multiplex PCR, the repertoire was profiled, and TCRdb retains in-frame clones only, with some absent. The data hold fewer than 250,000 clones, with around 86% observed a single time. The specimen was PBMCs or T cells enriched from blood (not recorded which). These receptors were obtained from a man younger than 40 in a cohort exposed to, infected with or recovered from COVID-19 (not recorded which).

This chain links TRBV28 with TRBJ1-1, with D maybe TRBD1 (6 bases). The CDR3 consists of 13 residues. The germline V and J ends were trimmed by 7 bases and 1 base, with 10 bases remaining between them. The germline V gene encodes CDR1 MDHEN and CDR2 SYDVKM. CDR3 amino acids: CASNGGENTEAFF. The CDR3 nucleotides are TGTGCCAGCAATGGGGGCGAGAACACTGAAGCTTTCTTT.

CDR3 nucleotide sequence: TGTGCCAGCAGTTTACCCCTCGGACAGGGGGGCGAAAACACCATATATTTT. Amino acid sequence: CASSLPLGQGGENTIYF. V usage is TRBV28 and J usage is TRBJ1-3, with 10 bases that match TRBD1. This CDR3 is built from 17 residues. CDR1 and CDR2 from the germline V gene are MDHEN and SYDVKM. The ends lost 2 bases at V and 6 bases at J; junction bases unmatched: 10.

This clone came up once. The chain is built from TRBV7-2 and TRBJ2-1, with D possibly being TRBD1 (5 bases). The CDR3 consists of 12 residues. The ends were cut back, 2 bases at V and 8 bases at J, with 7 bases in the middle. CDR1 and CDR2 from the germline V gene are SGHTA and FQGNSA. The CDR3: CASSLQGYEQFF. In DNA, the CDR3 is TGTGCCAGCAGCTTACAGGGTTATGAGCAGTTCTTC.

The rearrangement links TRBV5-1 to TRBJ2-7; D perhaps matches TRBD1 (6 bases). Germline V CDR1 and CDR2: SGHRS, YFSETQ. V was trimmed by 4 bases and J by 12 bases, leaving 20 bases between them. The CDR3 runs 13 residues. The CDR3 DNA reads as TGCGCCAGCAGCGGGGTTACAGGGAGTCAGTCGTACTTC. It specifies CASSGVTGSQSYF. Full variable domain (rest looked up from reference TRBV5-1 and TRBJ2-7): KAGVTQTPRYLIKTRGQQVTLSCSPISGHRSVSWYQQTPGQGLQFLFEYFSETQRNKGNFPGRFSGRQFSNSRSEMNVSTLELGDSALYLCASSGVTGSQSYFGPGTRLTVT.

The chain combines TRBV24-1 with TRBJ2-3; 7 nucleotides agree with TRBD1. Trimming removed 3 bases from V and 1 base from J; junction bases left unmatched: 9. Germline CDR1 reads KGHDR; CDR2 reads SFDVKD. The CDR3 is 17 amino acids. The CDR3 loop is CATSDTIRQGRTDTQYF. The DNA for the CDR3 is TGTGCCACCAGTGATACAATCCGACAGGGCCGCACAGATACGCAGTATTTT.

The chain uses TRBV20-1 and TRBJ1-1; TRBD1 is a possible D gene (5 bases). V dropped 6 bases and J dropped 2 bases, with 7 bases sitting between them. The V gene's germline CDR1 is DFQATT and CDR2 SNEGSKA (reference sequence). The CDR3 is 11 residues long. Here the CDR3 DNA reads TGCAGTGCCCAGGGTAACACTGAAGCTTTCTTT. Protein: CSAQGNTEAFF.

The table lists this clone with many counts. This chain connects TRBV7-8 to TRBJ2-7; 8 nucleotides agree with TRBD2. In germline, CDR1 is SGHVS, CDR2 FQNEAQ. The CDR3 length is 15 residues. The J segment lost 3 bases and the V segment lost 5 bases, leaving 9 bases of the junction unmatched. The DNA for the CDR3 is TGTGCCAGCAGCCCAACGGGAGGGGTGAGCTACGAGCAGTACTTC. It yields the protein CASSPTGGVSYEQYF.

Written as DNA, the CDR3 is TGTGCCAGCACCATAGCGGGAGGTGTCACCGGGGAGCTGTTTTTT. Protein: CASTIAGGVTGELFF. V gene TRBV6-5 combines with J gene TRBJ2-2, with TRBD2 identical over 10 bases. The CDR3 spans 15 residues. CDR1 is MNHEY and CDR2 is SVGAGI in the germline V gene. V dropped 7 bases and J dropped 4; count of bases not matched to a gene: 6.